This T cell receptor (beta chain) is drawn from a study of cytomegalovirus exposure and HLA in healthy donors. The germline V gene has CDR1 ENHRY and CDR2 SYGVKD. V dropped 0 bases and J dropped 6 bases, with 7 bases sitting between them. This CDR3 spans 13 amino acids. Measured with immunoSEQ multiplex PCR; TCRdb has only the in-frame clones, and not every one. Among 150,000 to 200,000 clones listed, roughly 82% were seen once. This chain connects TRBV10-3 to TRBJ2-3; no clear D gene. The sample comprised PBMCs. The sequence came from a man aged 18-30 years in good health and CMV-seropositive. The CDR3 DNA reads TGTGCCATCAGTGAGTCAAGCTTTGATACGCAGTATTTT. Translation: CAISESSFDTQYF.